Listed below are T cell receptor beta chains from one sample, sequenced in a study of vaccination effects on CD4 cells after COVID-19. No antigen is known for these receptors. The method was immunoSEQ multiplex PCR; TCRdb's version includes in-frame clones alone and lacks a portion of them. The sample gives about 73,000 clones, about four fifths of which show up once; around 2.9% is in the top ten. The sequences come from CD4+ T cells from PBMCs cultured with HCoV-NL63 spike peptides, collected before COVID-19 vaccination. These receptors were collected from a human donor who received a COVID-19 vaccine. Each CDR3 is given with its conserved first and last residue. Each record gives: D gene, J gene, clone size, V gene, CDR3 DNA, CDR3 protein. D genes are given only for firm matches. Not every row has a clone size; where given, it reads once, few, many or a size class.

NA | TRBJ1-5 | NA | TRBV5-1 | TGCGCCAGCAGCTTGGCAGGGGCCCTGGGTCAGCCCCAGCATTTT | CASSLAGALGQPQHF
NA | TRBJ2-3 | NA | TRBV6-5 | TGTGCCAGCAGTTACGGAGGGGGCCGCACAGATACGCAGTATTTT | CASSYGGGRTDTQYF
TRBD1 | TRBJ1-2 | NA | TRBV19 | TGTGCCACCGGGACAGGGAATAACTATGGCTACACCTTC | CATGTGNNYGYTF
NA | TRBJ2-6 | NA | TRBV5-1 | TGCGCCAGCAGCTTGGAACTCAACGTCCTGACTTTC | CASSLELNVLTF
TRBD2 | TRBJ2-3 | NA | TRBV5-4 | TGTGCCAGCAGCAGGACTAGCGACGCAGATACGCAGTATTTT | CASSRTSDADTQYF
NA | TRBJ2-3 | NA | TRBV15 | TGTGCCACCAGCAGAGCCACGGACGGAGACGGGGATACGCAGTATTTT | CATSRATDGDGDTQYF
NA | TRBJ2-3 | once | TRBV4-2 | TGTGCCAGCAGCCAAGACCTAGTCCAGGATACGCAGTATTTT | CASSQDLVQDTQYF
NA | TRBJ1-5 | once | TRBV6-1 | TGTGCCAGCAGTGAAGGATGGCTCCAGCATTTT | CASSEGWLQHF
NA | TRBJ1-1 | NA | TRBV12-3/TRBV12-4 | TGTGCCAGCAGTTTACGACTATGGGGTGAAGCTTTCTTT | CASSLRLWGEAFF
TRBD1 | TRBJ2-3 | once | TRBV9 | TGTGCCAGCAGCGCGCGGACAGGGGCTAGCACAGATACGCAGTATTTT | CASSARTGASTDTQYF
TRBD2 | TRBJ2-3 | NA | TRBV11-2 | TGTGCCAGCAGCTTCCTCGGACTAGCGGGGGGCAGCACAGATACGCAGTATTTT | CASSFLGLAGGSTDTQYF
TRBD1 | TRBJ2-4 | NA | TRBV12-3/TRBV12-4 | TGTGCCAGCAGTTTCCGACAGGGGGGGACTTGGTACTTC | CASSFRQGGTWYF
NA | TRBJ1-2 | NA | TRBV18 | TGTGCCAGCTCACCATTCGTTTCGGGTTCAGACTATGGCTACACCTTC | CASSPFVSGSDYGYTF
NA | TRBJ1-6 | few | TRBV27 | TGTGCCAGCAGTTCGGGCAGGGTCTATAATTCACCCCTCCACTTT | CASSSGRVYNSPLHF
NA | TRBJ2-1 | NA | TRBV2 | TGTGCCAGCAGGGAACCTGGTGCTCGAGGCAATGAGCAGTTCTTC | CASREPGARGNEQFF
TRBD1 | TRBJ2-5 | NA | TRBV2 | TGTGCCAGCAGGACAGGGGGTGGAACGGAGACCCAGTACTTC | CASRTGGGTETQYF
TRBD1 | TRBJ1-2 | NA | TRBV9 | TGTGCCAGCAGCGGCCCCAAGGCAGGGGGGTATGGCTACACCTTC | CASSGPKAGGYGYTF
TRBD1 | TRBJ2-5 | NA | TRBV18 | TGTGCCAGCTCAGGAGGGACAGGGGGTCCCCTTTCACTCCAAGAGACCCAGTACTTC | CASSGGTGGPLSLQETQYF
TRBD1 | TRBJ2-5 | few | TRBV7-3 | TGTGGACGGGACAGCCAAGAGACCCAGTACTTC | CGRDSQETQYF
NA | TRBJ2-3 | NA | TRBV3-1/TRBV3-2 | TGTGCCAGCAGCCAAGCGAGCATAGGTACGCAGTATTTT | CASSQASIGTQYF
TRBD1 | TRBJ2-4 | NA | TRBV2 | TGTGCCAGCAGCGGGGGCCCGGGACAGGGGAAGAGCATTCAGTACTTC | CASSGGPGQGKSIQYF
TRBD2 | TRBJ2-1 | few | TRBV6-5 | TGTGCCAGCAGCCTGACTAGCGGGGGGTACAATGAGCAGTTCTTC | CASSLTSGGYNEQFF
NA | TRBJ1-2 | NA | TRBV6-5 | TGTGCCAGAATTGGGCCGGTTGGGGACTATGGCTACACCTTC | CARIGPVGDYGYTF
NA | TRBJ2-5 | NA | TRBV2 | TGTGCCAGCAGGTTGGGCCAAGAGACCCAGTACTTC | CASRLGQETQYF
NA | TRBJ1-1 | NA | TRBV12-1 | TGTGCCAGCAGCTTACAGGCCTCCGGGACCACTTCCGAGAACACTGAAGCTTTCTTT | CASSLQASGTTSENTEAFF
NA | TRBJ1-2 | NA | TRBV6-5 | TGTGCCAGCAGGCAGGGGACTATACGCTACACCTTC | CASRQGTIRYTF
TRBD1 | TRBJ2-3 | once | TRBV18 | TGTGCCAGCTCACCGTGGACAGGGGGCACAGATACGCAGTATTTT | CASSPWTGGTDTQYF
NA | TRBJ2-1 | NA | TRBV4-2 | TGTGCCAGCAGCCCACGGTGGGGGAGCTCCTACAATGAGCAGTTCTTC | CASSPRWGSSYNEQFF
NA | TRBJ2-1 | once | TRBV29-1 | TGCAGCGTTATCCCCCGGGTAATCACAGGGTCCAATGAGCAGTTCTTC | CSVIPRVITGSNEQFF
NA | TRBJ1-6 | NA | TRBV11-2 | TGTGCCAGCAGGCAGCCGGGACGGGTAAATTCACCCCTCCACTTT | CASRQPGRVNSPLHF
NA | TRBJ1-2 | NA | TRBV24-1 | TGTGCCACCAGTGAATCAGGGTATGGCTACACCTTC | CATSESGYGYTF
TRBD2 | TRBJ2-5 | NA | TRBV29-1 | TGCAGCCCTGGGAGCGGGGAGGGAGAGACCCAGTACTTC | CSPGSGEGETQYF
TRBD1 | TRBJ1-1 | NA | TRBV5-1 | TGCGCCAGCAGCAGGACAGGCGGCACTGAAGCTTTCTTT | CASSRTGGTEAFF
NA | TRBJ1-2 | NA | TRBV3-1/TRBV3-2 | TGTGCCAGCAGCCCCAAAAGACGGGAAGTAGGCTACACCTTC | CASSPKRREVGYTF
TRBD1 | TRBJ1-1 | NA | TRBV19 | TGTGCCACCACAGCCGGGACAGGGGTTTTGGGTGAAGCTTTCTTT | CATTAGTGVLGEAFF
NA | TRBJ1-1 | NA | TRBV3-1/TRBV3-2 | TGTGCCAGCAGCGCCGGGACAAGCACTGAAGCTTTCTTT | CASSAGTSTEAFF
NA | TRBJ1-2 | NA | TRBV6-2/TRBV6-3 | TGTGCCAGCAGTTACTCGGCTATCTATGGCTACACCTTC | CASSYSAIYGYTF
NA | TRBJ1-3 | NA | TRBV30 | TGTGCCTGGAGTGTTAACTCTGGAAACACCATATATTTT | CAWSVNSGNTIYF
NA | TRBJ2-1 | NA | TRBV7-2 | TGTGCCAGCAGCCCAGGGTCGGCTTCGATGAGAGAGCAGTTCTTC | CASSPGSASMREQFF
NA | TRBJ1-4 | few | TRBV12-3/TRBV12-4 | TGTGCCAGCAGTTGGGGGGGCAAAAAACTGTTTTTT | CASSWGGKKLFF
NA | TRBJ1-3 | NA | TRBV4-3 | TGCGCCAGCAGCCAACTAGCTAGCTCTGGAAACACCATATATTTT | CASSQLASSGNTIYF
NA | TRBJ1-3 | NA | TRBV6-1 | TGTGCCAGCAAGGGGTCCGGAAACACCATATATTTT | CASKGSGNTIYF
TRBD1 | TRBJ1-3 | NA | TRBV18 | TGTGCCAGCTCATCCGGGACAGGGAATTTCGGAAACACCATATATTTT | CASSSGTGNFGNTIYF
TRBD1 | TRBJ2-3 | NA | TRBV6-5 | TGTGCCAGCAGTTACGCGGACAGGGTACGGCCGGATACGCAGTATTTT | CASSYADRVRPDTQYF
TRBD1 | TRBJ2-5 | once | TRBV2 | TGTGCCAGCGGGGGGACAGGGTCGTCCGGAGAGACCCAGTACTTC | CASGGTGSSGETQYF
NA | TRBJ1-3 | NA | TRBV19 | TGTGCCAGTAGTATAGGGGGCACTGGAAACACCATATATTTT | CASSIGGTGNTIYF
NA | TRBJ2-3 | NA | TRBV19 | TGTGCCAGTAGTTCCGGCTTCACAGATACGCAGTATTTT | CASSSGFTDTQYF
NA | TRBJ1-2 | NA | TRBV19 | TGTGCCAGTAGTATCCCAGGGGATGTCTATGGCTACACCTTC | CASSIPGDVYGYTF
NA | TRBJ2-5 | NA | TRBV6-5 | TGTGCCAGCAGTACGCAAGAGACCCAGTACTTC | CASSTQETQYF
TRBD2 | TRBJ2-3 | NA | TRBV5-1 | TGCGCCAGCAGCTTAGGACTAGCGGGGGCCTCTAGCACAGATACGCAGTATTTT | CASSLGLAGASSTDTQYF
NA | TRBJ2-2 | NA | TRBV9 | TGTGCCAGCAGCGTAGGGGGGACTCGGGCCGGGGAGCTGTTTTTT | CASSVGGTRAGELFF
TRBD1 | TRBJ2-2 | NA | TRBV4-3 | TGCGCCAGCAGCCAAGCAGGGGGCGGCACCGGGGAGCTGTTTTTT | CASSQAGGGTGELFF
TRBD2 | TRBJ2-5 | NA | TRBV19 | TGTGCCAGTAGTTACGGGGGGGCCCGAGAGACCCAGTACTTC | CASSYGGARETQYF
TRBD1 | TRBJ1-5 | NA | TRBV6-6 | TGTGCCAGCAGTTACCAGGGGGCAGGACAGCCCCAGCATTTT | CASSYQGAGQPQHF